This TCR beta chain was obtained from a study of T cells in women clearing cervical HPV infection. General study findings and limits: Cases and controls were distinguished at AUC 0.83 by richness and V genes.

A remark on this clone: The target antigen is unknown. The read ends 3 residues early relative to the CDR3; the germline J gene fills the gap.

The V gene's germline CDR1 is SGHRS and CDR2 YFSETQ. Deletions cut 0 bases from V and 9 bases from J, with 13 bases between. The CDR3 totals 14 residues. Sequenced by immunoSEQ multiplex PCR; TCRdb stores in-frame clones only, minus some. In total, the table holds around 39,000 clones. The chain has TRBV5-1 and TRBJ2-1, with D perhaps matching TRBD2 (5 bases). Material for sequencing was blood buffy coat. The clonotype comes from a woman aged 18 to 75 with a cervical HPV16 infection that either progressed to CIN3+ or cleared (not recorded which). The CDR3 DNA, read in part, is TGCGCCAGCAGCTTGGCCGTTAGCGAGCCTGAG. Translation: CASSLAVSEPE. The full CDR3 is CASSLAVSEPEQFF.